This entry describes one T cell receptor (beta chain). This entry is derived from a study of blood T cell repertoires in COVID-19. Trimming removed 0 bases at V and 4 bases at J, with 7 bases between. CDR3 length equals 14 residues. In germline, CDR1 is MNHEY, CDR2 SVGEGT. The authors' processing: Reference gene primer amplification yielded estimated nucleated cell counts. Repertoires were generated with immunoSEQ multiplex PCR, while TCRdb's copy carries only in-frame clones and drops some. V, J and clone size derive from that table, while D and trimming were established from the DNA sequence. This repertoire shows under 300,000 clones, nearly 90% found once; its top ten account for 4% to 5%.

The sequence was obtained from a woman in her 40s who had recovered from COVID-19. The gene calls are TRBV6-2 or TRBV6-3 and TRBJ2-1, with D hard to call. Source material: peripheral blood. CDR3 residues: CASSYSPTYNEQFF. The CDR3 DNA sequence: TGTGCCAGCAGTTACTCCCCTACGTACAATGAGCAGTTCTTC.